These T cell receptor beta chains were read from a single sample in a study of control samples from healthy donors and cancer patients. This table comes from immunoSEQ multiplex PCR, and its TCRdb copy is limited to in-frame clones, with some not included. The sample has roughly 86,000 clones; approximately 90% are singletons. The sequenced sample consisted of blood. The receptor source for this set is a woman aged 18-29 years in good health. Both conserved end residues are part of each CDR3. A D gene is named only where the DNA matches it firmly. Rows give clone size only sometimes, using once, few, many, or a class for an expanded clone.

d_call clone_size j_call v_call cdr3_nt cdr3_aa
TRBD1 . TRBJ1-1 TRBV5-1 TGCGCCAGCAGCTTCCGGGACAGGGGGGTGAACACTGAAGCTTTCTTT CASSFRDRGVNTEAFF
. . TRBJ2-7 TRBV4-1 TGCGCCAGCAGCCAGGGGGAGACCTACGAGCAGTACTTC CASSQGETYEQYF
. few TRBJ1-2 TRBV5-8 TGTGCCAGCAGCTCGTCAGGGGAAGGGTACTATGGCTACACCTTC CASSSSGEGYYGYTF
. . TRBJ2-7 TRBV10-3 TGTGCCATCAGTGAGCCGGGCCCCTACGAGCAGTACTTC CAISEPGPYEQYF
. once TRBJ1-2 TRBV5-1 TGCGCCAGCAGCTTGAGGCCAGAATCAGCTAACTATGGCTACACCTTC CASSLRPESANYGYTF
. . TRBJ1-5 TRBV7-2 TGTGCCAGCAGCCCCGAGGGACGGACTTTTCAAGAGCCCCAGCATTTT CASSPEGRTFQEPQHF
. . TRBJ2-3 TRBV5-1 TGCGCCAGCAGCTTGGAGGGTTGGGGGGGCGAAGATACGCAGTATTTT CASSLEGWGGEDTQYF
. . TRBJ1-5 TRBV5-6 TGTGCCAGCAGCTTAGCGGATCAGCCCCAGCATTTT CASSLADQPQHF
TRBD1 . TRBJ1-1 TRBV5-4 TGTGCCAGCAGTTGGGACAGGAACACTGAAGCTTTCTTT CASSWDRNTEAFF
. . TRBJ1-4 TRBV12-3/TRBV12-4 TGTGCCAGCAAAGCAACTAATGAAAAACTGTTTTTT CASKATNEKLFF
TRBD1 . TRBJ2-2 TRBV5-1 TGCGCCAGCAGCTCAGCCCCGGGACAGTTCTTCACCGGGGAGCTGTTTTTT CASSSAPGQFFTGELFF
. . TRBJ2-7 TRBV18 TGTGCCAGCTCACCCGACACCATCTACGAGCAGTACTTC CASSPDTIYEQYF
. . TRBJ1-2 TRBV3-1/TRBV3-2 TGTGCCAGCAGCCAAGATTTGGGAAACTATGGCTACACCTTC CASSQDLGNYGYTF
TRBD1 . TRBJ1-1 TRBV29-1 TGCAGCGTTTCGGACAGGGCTTACACTGAAGCTTTCTTT CSVSDRAYTEAFF
. . TRBJ2-6 TRBV4-1 TGCGCCAGCAGCCTTGCAGGGTTTGGGGCCAACGTCCTGACTTTC CASSLAGFGANVLTF
. . TRBJ2-5 TRBV21-1 TGTGCCAGCAGCAAAGGGAAGGACTACAATGACCAAGAGACCCAGTACTTC CASSKGKDYNDQETQYF
. once TRBJ1-3 TRBV27 TGTGCCAGCAGGACTACAGGGAGCTCTGGAAACACCATATATTTT CASRTTGSSGNTIYF
. . TRBJ1-2 TRBV7-9 TGTGCCAGCAGCGTCCCGGGACAAGACTATGGCTACACCTTC CASSVPGQDYGYTF
TRBD2 . TRBJ2-3 TRBV9 TGTGCCAGCAGCGTAGGAGGCGGGGGGGCCCAAGATACGCAGTATTTT CASSVGGGGAQDTQYF
TRBD1 . TRBJ1-1 TRBV3-1/TRBV3-2 TGTGCCAGCAGTCTAACAGGGGACACTGAAGCTTTCTTT CASSLTGDTEAFF
TRBD1 few TRBJ1-1 TRBV10-1 TGCGCCAGCAGTTCCCGGGACAGCCCGGAAGGCACTGAAGCTTTCTTT CASSSRDSPEGTEAFF
TRBD2 . TRBJ2-1 TRBV19 TGTGCCAGTAGCCGGACTAGCGGGGGACACTACAATGAGCAGTTCTTC CASSRTSGGHYNEQFF
. . TRBJ2-7 TRBV28 TGTGCCAGCAGTTTATTCAGCTACGAGCAGTACTTC CASSLFSYEQYF
. . TRBJ2-7 TRBV5-6 TGTGCCAGCAGCCAAGGTGTCGAGCAGTACTTC CASSQGVEQYF
. . TRBJ2-3 TRBV5-1 TGCGCCACCAAGACAGGCCCCCAGGACGCAGATACGCAGTATTTT CATKTGPQDADTQYF
. . TRBJ2-2 TRBV19 TGTGCCAGTAGTCCCCTCGGGTGGGGGAGGACCGGGGAGCTGTTTTTT CASSPLGWGRTGELFF
. . TRBJ1-4 TRBV7-9 TGTGCCAGCAGCTCCCCGATCCGACTGGGCTATGAAAAACTGTTTTTT CASSSPIRLGYEKLFF
TRBD1 once TRBJ2-3 TRBV7-9 TGTGCCAGCAACTTCAGGACAGGGTTTGGAGATACGCAGTATTTT CASNFRTGFGDTQYF
. . TRBJ2-3 TRBV12-3/TRBV12-4 TGTGCCAGCAGTTTATTTAGTACAGATACGCAGTATTTT CASSLFSTDTQYF
. . TRBJ1-4 TRBV24-1 TGTGCCACCAGTGATCCCCGGACAGCCGCAGGCGCTAATGAAAAACTGTTTTTT CATSDPRTAAGANEKLFF
. once TRBJ1-6 TRBV9 TGTGCCAGCAGCGCACGGGCGGGAACCTATAATTCACCCCTCCACTTT CASSARAGTYNSPLHF
. . TRBJ1-1 TRBV5-1 TGCGCCAGCAGCCGAGACGAGGGGGACACTGAAGCTTTCTTT CASSRDEGDTEAFF
. few TRBJ2-3 TRBV6-1 TGTGCCAGCAGTGATGGCCCGGACGTAGATACGCAGTATTTT CASSDGPDVDTQYF
. . TRBJ1-6 TRBV18 TGTGCCAGCTCACCAGGAGGTACGGCACCCCTCCACTTT CASSPGGTAPLHF
. . TRBJ2-5 TRBV4-1 TGCGCCAGCAGCCAGGACCCCTGGGAGACCCAGTACTTC CASSQDPWETQYF
. . TRBJ1-2 TRBV7-8 TGTGCCAGCAGCTTTTCTACGGAGAACTATGGCTACACCTTC CASSFSTENYGYTF
TRBD1 few TRBJ1-1 TRBV27 TGTGCCAGCAGGCTATGGGGGACAGCGATGAACACTGAAGCTTTCTTT CASRLWGTAMNTEAFF
TRBD1 . TRBJ1-2 TRBV28 TGTGCCAGCAGTGACCAGGGGGTCTATGGCTACACCTTC CASSDQGVYGYTF
. . TRBJ2-5 TRBV13 TGTGCCAGCAGCTTAGATAGGGGTATAGGAGAGACCCAGTACTTC CASSLDRGIGETQYF
TRBD2 . TRBJ2-5 TRBV5-4 TGTGCCAGCAGCTTAAGCGGGGAGGGGGAGACCCAGTACTTC CASSLSGEGETQYF
. . TRBJ1-2 TRBV6-5 TGTGCCAGCAGCCCGGGACGAGGCTACACCTTC CASSPGRGYTF
. once TRBJ2-3 TRBV27 TGTGCCAGCAGTCTGGCAGCCTCCCTCGCAGATACGCAGTATTTT CASSLAASLADTQYF
. . TRBJ1-2 TRBV27 TGTGCCAGCAGTTTGGGTAGAAACTATGGCTACACCTTC CASSLGRNYGYTF
. . TRBJ1-2 TRBV18 TGTGCCAGCTCCTTGCCGGGGGCTGATGGCTACACCTTC CASSLPGADGYTF
. . TRBJ2-2 TRBV20-1 TGCAGTGCTAGGACTCACGGGGAGCTGTTTTTT CSARTHGELFF
. . TRBJ2-1 TRBV18 TGTGCCAGCTCACCAGAAGGGTTAAGTTACAATGAGCAGTTCTTC CASSPEGLSYNEQFF
. . TRBJ1-2 TRBV27 TGTGCCAGCAGAATCGCAACCGGTGGGGGGACCTATTATGGCTACACCTTC CASRIATGGGTYYGYTF
TRBD1 . TRBJ1-5 TRBV10-1 TGCGCCAGCAGTGAGTCGAAGGGGGCACCTAATCAGCCCCAGCATTTT CASSESKGAPNQPQHF
. . TRBJ1-5 TRBV21-1 TGTGCCAGCATCGAAGTAGACTTTTATAGCAATCAGCCCCAGCATTTT CASIEVDFYSNQPQHF
. . TRBJ1-1 TRBV6-1 TGTGCCAGCAGTCCCAGGGAGGAGGGCACTGAAGCTTTCTTT CASSPREEGTEAFF
. . TRBJ1-1 TRBV15 TGTGCCACCAGCAGCAGACAAGCCGAGGGGAACACTGAAGCTTTCTTT CATSSRQAEGNTEAFF
TRBD1 few TRBJ1-1 TRBV29-1 TGCAGCGTCCAGACAGGGATGAACACTGAAGCTTTCTTT CSVQTGMNTEAFF